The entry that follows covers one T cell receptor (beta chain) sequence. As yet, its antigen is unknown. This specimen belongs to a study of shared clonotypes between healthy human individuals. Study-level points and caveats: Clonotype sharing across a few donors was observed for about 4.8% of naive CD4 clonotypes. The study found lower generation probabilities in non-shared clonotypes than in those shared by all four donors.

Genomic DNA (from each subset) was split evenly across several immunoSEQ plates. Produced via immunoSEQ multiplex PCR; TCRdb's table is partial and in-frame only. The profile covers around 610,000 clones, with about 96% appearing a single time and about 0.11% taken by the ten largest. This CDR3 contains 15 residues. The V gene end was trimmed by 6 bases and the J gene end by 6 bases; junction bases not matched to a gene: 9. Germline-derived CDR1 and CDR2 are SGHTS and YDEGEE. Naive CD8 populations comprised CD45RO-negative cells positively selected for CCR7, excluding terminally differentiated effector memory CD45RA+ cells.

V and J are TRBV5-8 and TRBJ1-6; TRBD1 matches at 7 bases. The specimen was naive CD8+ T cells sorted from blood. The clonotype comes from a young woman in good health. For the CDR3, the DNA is TGTGCCAGCACCCTGACAGGGTCTCCTAATTCACCCCTCCACTTT. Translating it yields CASTLTGSPNSPLHF.